This TCR beta chain was sequenced for a study of OX40 agonist ivuxolimab in advanced cancers. Sequenced by immunoSEQ multiplex PCR; TCRdb stores in-frame clones only, minus some. The sample holds 30,000 to 35,000 clones, around 90% seen once. The CDR3 spans 14 residues. Trimming took off 1 base at V and 1 base at J, with 6 bases between the two ends. The germline CDR1 and CDR2 sequences are SGHAT and FQNNGV. This clone was observed once. This chain connects TRBV11-2 to TRBJ2-3, with D unresolved. Here the sequenced sample was CD4+ or CD8+ T cells sorted from blood, taken in a trial of the OX40 agonist ivuxolimab. This receptor was obtained from an adult with an advanced solid tumor such as melanoma, head and neck, liver or kidney cancer. CDR3 residues: CASSLGYGTDTQYF. For the CDR3, the DNA is TGTGCCAGCAGCTTAGGTTACGGCACAGATACGCAGTATTTT. Complete variable domain (other parts from reference TRBV11-2 and TRBJ2-3): EAGVAQSPRYKIIEKRQSVAFWCNPISGHATLYWYQQILGQGPKLLIQFQNNGVVDDSQLPKDRFSAERLKGVDSTLKIQPAKLEDSAVYLCASSLGYGTDTQYFGPGTRLTVL.